One and the same sample provided the 21 T cell receptor beta chains below, sequenced in a study of identical twins. TCRdb used MiXCR to reprocess the 5' RACE reads, holding one entry per CDR3 protein. This table has some 690,000 distinct CDR3 sequences, less than 25% appearing once. The data also belong to a second study, concerning T cells expressing NK-cell markers.

Sequencing was carried out using PBMCs. The receptors stem from a woman aged 18-30 years in good health.

J is TRBJ2-2 and V is TRBV11-3; 9 bases align to TRBD1. Germline V lookup: CDR1 SGHNT, CDR2 YENEEA. Trimming at V came to 8 bases and at J to 6 bases, leaving 7 bases not matched to a gene. The CDR3 spans 14 residues. CDR3 residues: CASERGQGSGELFF. The CDR3 DNA reads TGTGCCAGCGAGCGGGGACAGGGCTCCGGGGAGCTGTTTTTT.

The J gene is TRBJ2-3, the V gene TRBV12-3 or TRBV12-4; 15 bases agree with TRBD2. The CDR3 consists of 17 residues. V shed 5 bases and J 3 bases; nucleotides not matched to a gene: 6. The chain's CDR3 is CASSPRTSGGGTDTQYF. DNA for the CDR3: TGTGCCAGCAGTCCAAGGACTAGCGGGGGGGGAACAGATACGCAGTATTTT.

A few counts support this clonotype. The V call is TRBV3-1, the J call TRBJ2-1, with D possibly matching TRBD1 (5 bases). Trimming cost V 1 base and J 3 bases, with 7 bases left between them. Germline CDR1 reads LGHDT; CDR2 reads YNNKEL (reference sequence). The CDR3 is made up of 14 amino acids. The CDR3 DNA follows: TGTGCCAGCAGCCAAGGACAGCACTACAATGAGCAGTTCTTC. Protein: CASSQGQHYNEQFF.

There are a few counts of this clonotype. This rearrangement joins TRBV5-5 to TRBJ2-1, with 9 positions matching TRBD2. V gave up 4 bases and J gave up 3 bases; unmatched junction bases: 8. Germline V CDR1 and CDR2: SGHKS, YYEKEE (reference sequence). The CDR3 has 16 residues. This CDR3 reads CASSRSLAGIYNEQFF. Here the CDR3 DNA reads TGTGCCAGCAGCCGGAGTCTAGCGGGAATCTACAATGAGCAGTTCTTC. Using reference TRBV5-5 and TRBJ2-1 for the parts outside the CDR3, the full variable domain is DAGVTQSPTHLIKTRGQQVTLRCSPISGHKSVSWYQQVLGQGPQFIFQYYEKEERGRGNFPDRFSARQFPNYSSELNVNALLLGDSALYLCASSRSLAGIYNEQFFGPGTRLTVL.

The chain couples TRBV25-1 to TRBJ2-1; TRBD1 aligns across 9 bases. CDR1 is MGHDK, CDR2 SYGVNS, per germline. The CDR3 has 16 residues. J lost 11 bases, V lost 1 base, and 12 bases had no gene match. The CDR3 loop reads CASSELAGTGHGQQFF. As DNA, the CDR3 is TGTGCCAGCAGTGAATTGGCCGGGACAGGGCACGGGCAGCAGTTCTTC.

The sample holds many counts of this clonotype. The V and J genes are TRBV12-3 or TRBV12-4 and TRBJ2-5, with 7 nucleotides matching TRBD1. The CDR3 is made up of 13 amino acids. V shed 8 bases and J 7 bases; nucleotides not matched to a gene: 10. The CDR3 loop reads CASLLDAGGTQYF. The CDR3 coding sequence is TGTGCCAGCCTTTTAGACGCAGGGGGGACCCAGTACTTC.

This chain connects TRBV12-3 or TRBV12-4 to TRBJ2-2; D unresolved. This CDR3 has 14 residues. V was cut by 6 bases and J by 0 bases, with 8 bases left in between. In DNA form, the CDR3 reads TGTGCCAGCAGACAGCTCCCGAACACCGGGGAGCTGTTTTTT. It codes for CASRQLPNTGELFF.

This clonotype was recorded a few times. The rearrangement uses TRBV29-1 and TRBJ2-7; weak D call: TRBD2 (5 bases). The CDR3 has 14 residues. Germline CDR1 and CDR2: SQVTM and ANQGSEA. V lost 4 bases and J 1 base, leaving 14 bases between the germline ends. CDR3 in DNA: TGCAGCGTTGGGGTAGCGAAAAAATCCTACGAGCAGTACTTC. Its protein product is CSVGVAKKSYEQYF.

In this sample, this clonotype turned up many times. The chain links TRBV20-1 to TRBJ2-2; 9 nucleotides align to TRBD1. CDR1 DFQATT and CDR2 SNEGSKA come from the germline V gene (reference sequence). Trimming at V came to 0 bases and at J to 4 bases, leaving 9 bases not matched to a gene. The length of the CDR3 is 17 residues. CDR3 in amino acids: CSARDLYRGLSTGELFF. For the CDR3, the DNA is TGCAGTGCTAGAGACCTATACAGGGGGCTTAGCACCGGGGAGCTGTTTTTT.

V usage is TRBV5-1 and J usage is TRBJ2-5; 9 bases agree with TRBD2. Germline loops: CDR1 SGHRS, CDR2 YFSETQ. The CDR3 spans 14 residues. Germline trimming cut 2 bases from V and 5 bases from J; bases unmatched to any gene: 4. The CDR3 region is CASSFPSGMETQYF. CDR3 nucleotides: TGCGCCAGCAGCTTCCCTAGCGGGATGGAGACCCAGTACTTC.

The genes are TRBV24-1 and TRBJ2-6; D gene unclear. V lost 4 bases to trimming and J lost 0 bases, with 9 bases between them. The CDR3 contains 16 residues. Germline loops: CDR1 KGHDR, CDR2 SFDVKD. CDR3 in amino acids: CATSDPTPSGANVLTF. Written as DNA, the CDR3 is TGTGCCACCAGTGACCCGACCCCCTCTGGGGCCAACGTCCTGACTTTC.

The chain has TRBV10-3 and TRBJ2-1, with D possibly matching TRBD2 (5 bases). Trimming cost V 10 bases and J 7 bases, with 17 bases left between them. CDR1 is ENHRY, CDR2 SYGVKD, per germline. There are 13 residues in the CDR3. CDR3 sequence: CATHGDGVNEQFF. The CDR3 DNA reads TGTGCCACCCACGGGGATGGAGTTAATGAGCAGTTCTTC.

This clonotype was recorded at least ten times. The chain has TRBV29-1 and TRBJ1-2, with 9 bases that match TRBD1. Germline V gene sequence: CDR1 SQVTM, CDR2 ANQGSEA. Trimming took 2 bases from V and 8 from J; bases not matched to a gene: 15. The CDR3 loop spans 16 amino acids. The CDR3 region is CSVESTLRGQGGGYTF. In nucleotides, the CDR3 is TGCAGCGTTGAAAGTACGCTGCGGGGACAGGGAGGCGGCTACACCTTC.

This clonotype was seen repeatedly, ten times or more. This sequence joins TRBV5-1 and TRBJ2-1; 7 bases agree with TRBD2. This CDR3 comprises 20 residues. J was trimmed by 0 bases and V by 2 bases; bases with no gene match: 17. Per the germline V gene, CDR1 is SGHRS and CDR2 is YFSETQ. In DNA, the CDR3 is TGCGCCAGCAGCTTCATTTCTAGCGGTACGACTCCAAGCTCCTACAATGAGCAGTTCTTC. Translated: CASSFISSGTTPSSYNEQFF. Variable domain in full (rest from reference TRBV5-1 and TRBJ2-1): KAGVTQTPRYLIKTRGQQVTLSCSPISGHRSVSWYQQTPGQGLQFLFEYFSETQRNKGNFPGRFSGRQFSNSRSEMNVSTLELGDSALYLCASSFISSGTTPSSYNEQFFGPGTRLTVL.

This clonotype was counted at least ten times. V is TRBV25-1 and J is TRBJ1-5, with D perhaps TRBD1 (6 bases). CDR3 length: 14 residues. Trimming took 5 bases from V and 12 from J, leaving 20 bases between them. CDR1 and CDR2 from the germline V gene are MGHDK and SYGVNS. In nucleotides, the CDR3 is TGTGCCAGCAGTTACCCCCTGTGGGGGGCGAGCCAGCATTTT. This sequence encodes CASSYPLWGASQHF.

The CDR3 is CASSFHVGGPPGYTF. DNA for the CDR3: TGTGCCAGCAGTTTTCATGTGGGGGGACCCCCTGGCTACACCTTC. The V call is TRBV12-3 or TRBV12-4, the J call TRBJ1-2, with a tentative D call TRBD1 (5 bases). This CDR3 contains 15 residues. V was cut by 3 bases and J by 7 bases, with 18 bases left in between.

This clonotype was recorded at least ten times. The CDR3 is CSVASAGWHGYTF. DNA of the CDR3: TGCAGCGTTGCATCGGCAGGGTGGCATGGCTACACCTTC. The chain combines TRBV29-1 with TRBJ1-2; D perhaps matches TRBD1 (5 bases). The CDR3 sequence is 13 residues long. The germline gives CDR1 SQVTM, CDR2 ANQGSEA. With 4 bases removed from V and 6 bases from J, the gap between germline ends came to 15 bases.

This chain links TRBV9 with TRBJ1-2; D unclear. Trimming cost V 7 bases and J 4 bases, with 11 bases left between them. Germline-derived CDR1 and CDR2 are SGDLS and YYNGEE. CDR3 length: 12 amino acids. DNA for the CDR3: TGTGCCAGCGGCGCGGAACGCTATGGCTACACCTTC. Amino acid sequence: CASGAERYGYTF.

The V and J genes are TRBV7-9 and TRBJ2-3; no clear D. Trimming pared 5 bases from V and 4 bases from J, leaving 19 bases between. The germline CDR1 and CDR2 sequences are SEHNR and FQNEAQ (reference sequence). The length of the CDR3 is 16 residues. Here the CDR3 DNA reads TGTGCCAGCAGCCTTAAGGGAAGACCTTTAGCAGATACGCAGTATTTT. Residues: CASSLKGRPLADTQYF.

This clonotype has at least ten counts. This CDR3 reads CASSLEYTGELFF. The CDR3 nucleotides read TGCGCCAGCAGCTTGGAGTACACCGGGGAGCTGTTTTTT. V usage is TRBV5-1 and J usage is TRBJ2-2; D is undetermined. The length of the CDR3 is 13 residues. V shed 0 bases and J shed 3 bases, with 3 bases lying between them. Germline values: CDR1 SGHRS, CDR2 YFSETQ.

The chain joins TRBV29-1 to TRBJ2-7; D is ambiguous. The CDR3 has 10 amino acids. The germline CDR1 and CDR2 sequences are SQVTM and ANQGSEA. Trimming cost V 4 bases and J 6 bases, with 7 bases left between them. The CDR3 is CSVATVEQYF. CDR3 sequence (DNA): TGCAGCGTTGCCACGGTCGAGCAGTACTTC.